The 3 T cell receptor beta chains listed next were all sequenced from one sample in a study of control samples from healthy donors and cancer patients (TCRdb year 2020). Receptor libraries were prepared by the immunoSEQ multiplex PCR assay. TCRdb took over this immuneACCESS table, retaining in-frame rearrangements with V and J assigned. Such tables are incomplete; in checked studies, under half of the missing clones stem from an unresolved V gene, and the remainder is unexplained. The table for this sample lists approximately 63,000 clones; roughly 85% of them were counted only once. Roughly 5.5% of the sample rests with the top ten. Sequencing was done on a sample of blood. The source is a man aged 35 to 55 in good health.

CDR3 coding DNA: TGTGCCAGCAGTTTACGACGGGGGCACTACAATGAGCAGTTCTTC. As protein: CASSLRRGHYNEQFF. J is TRBJ2-1 and V is TRBV28; either TRBD1 or TRBD2 may supply D (6 bases each). CDR1 is MDHEN, CDR2 SYDVKM, per germline. The CDR3 covers 15 residues. Trimming cost V 2 bases and J 3 bases, with 11 bases left between them.

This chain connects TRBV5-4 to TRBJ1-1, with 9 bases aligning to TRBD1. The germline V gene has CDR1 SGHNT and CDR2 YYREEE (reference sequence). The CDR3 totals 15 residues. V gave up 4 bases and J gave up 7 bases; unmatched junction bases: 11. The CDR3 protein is CASSAQKQGADEAFF. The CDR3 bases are TGTGCCAGCAGCGCCCAGAAACAGGGGGCAGATGAAGCTTTCTTT.

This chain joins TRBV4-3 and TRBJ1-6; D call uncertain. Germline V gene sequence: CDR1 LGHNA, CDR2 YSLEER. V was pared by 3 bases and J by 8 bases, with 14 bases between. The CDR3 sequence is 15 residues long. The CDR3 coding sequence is TGCGCCAGCAGCCAGAGTGGCTATAGGGATTCACCCCTCCACTTT. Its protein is CASSQSGYRDSPLHF.